This T cell receptor beta chain came from a study of blood T cell repertoires in COVID-19. Study information: Acute and convalescent COVID-19 samples came from the United States, Italy and Spain. PBMCs, B-cell-depleted T cells, or T cells were the source of the cDNA or gDNA that made up the material.

The CDR3 covers 18 residues. The V gene's germline CDR1 is SGHVS and CDR2 FNYEAQ. J gave up 5 bases and V 5 bases, and 17 bases lay outside the gene matches. In the authors' workflow: Reference gene primers were amplified, and this amplification served to estimate nucleated cell counts. Only in-frame clones appear in the TCRdb table, and some are missing; sequencing was by immunoSEQ multiplex PCR. That table supplies the V and J calls and clone size; D and trimming were determined from the DNA. The sample lists around 110,000 clones, 70% to 85% occurring once. The sequenced sample was peripheral blood. This sequence was found in a man aged 70-80 years with active or convalescent COVID-19. The rearrangement uses TRBV7-6 and TRBJ2-2; 7 positions match TRBD2. The CDR3 sequence: CASSPREQRITGTGELFF. The CDR3 DNA reads TGTGCCAGCAGCCCGCGGGAGCAGCGGATAACCGGTACCGGGGAGCTGTTTTTT.